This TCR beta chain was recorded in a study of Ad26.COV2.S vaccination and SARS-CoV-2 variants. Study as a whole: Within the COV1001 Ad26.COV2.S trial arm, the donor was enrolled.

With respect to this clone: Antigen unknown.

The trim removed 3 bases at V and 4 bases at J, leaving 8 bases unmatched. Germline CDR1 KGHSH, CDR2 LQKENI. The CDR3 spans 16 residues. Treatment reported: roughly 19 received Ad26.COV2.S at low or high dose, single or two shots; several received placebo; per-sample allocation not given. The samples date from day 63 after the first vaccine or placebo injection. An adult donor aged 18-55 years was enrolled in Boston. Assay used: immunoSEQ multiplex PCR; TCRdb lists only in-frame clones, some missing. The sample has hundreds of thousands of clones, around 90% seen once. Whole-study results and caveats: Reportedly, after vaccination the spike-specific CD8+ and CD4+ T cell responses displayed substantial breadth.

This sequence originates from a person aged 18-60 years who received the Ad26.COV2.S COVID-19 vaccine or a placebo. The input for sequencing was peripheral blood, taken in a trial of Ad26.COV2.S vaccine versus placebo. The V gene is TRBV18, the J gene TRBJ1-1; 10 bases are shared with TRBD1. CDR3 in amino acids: CASSPPGQGRSTEAFF. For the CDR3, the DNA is TGTGCCAGCTCACCGCCGGGACAGGGGAGAAGCACTGAAGCTTTCTTT.